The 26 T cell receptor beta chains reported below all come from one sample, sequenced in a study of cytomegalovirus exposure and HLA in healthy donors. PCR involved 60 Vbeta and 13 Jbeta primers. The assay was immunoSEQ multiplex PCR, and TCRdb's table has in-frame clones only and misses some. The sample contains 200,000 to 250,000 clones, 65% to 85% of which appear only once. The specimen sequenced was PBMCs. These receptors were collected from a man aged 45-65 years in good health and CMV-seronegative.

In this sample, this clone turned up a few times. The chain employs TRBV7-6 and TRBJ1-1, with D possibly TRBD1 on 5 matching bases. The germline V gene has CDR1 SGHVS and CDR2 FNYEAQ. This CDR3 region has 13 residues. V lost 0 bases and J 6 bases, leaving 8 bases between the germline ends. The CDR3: CASSLAWGSEAFF. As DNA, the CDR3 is TGTGCCAGCAGCTTAGCGTGGGGCTCTGAAGCTTTCTTT.

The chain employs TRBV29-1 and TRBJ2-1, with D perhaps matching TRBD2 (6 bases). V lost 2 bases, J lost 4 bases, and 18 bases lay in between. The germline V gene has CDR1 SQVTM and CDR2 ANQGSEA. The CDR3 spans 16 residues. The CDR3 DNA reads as TGCAGCGTTGAATCGACCGGGACTCAAGTTTACAATGAGCAGTTCTTC. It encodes CSVESTGTQVYNEQFF.

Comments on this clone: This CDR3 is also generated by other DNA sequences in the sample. CDR3 sequence (DNA): TGTGCCAGCAGCCCCGACAGGTACGAGCAGTACTTC. This encodes CASSPDRYEQYF. V usage is TRBV7-9 and J usage is TRBJ2-7; D possibly corresponds to TRBD1 (6 bases). The V end lost 5 bases, the J end lost 4 bases, and 9 bases lay between the germline ends. Germline V CDR1 and CDR2: SEHNR, FQNEAQ (reference sequence). CDR3 length: 12 residues.

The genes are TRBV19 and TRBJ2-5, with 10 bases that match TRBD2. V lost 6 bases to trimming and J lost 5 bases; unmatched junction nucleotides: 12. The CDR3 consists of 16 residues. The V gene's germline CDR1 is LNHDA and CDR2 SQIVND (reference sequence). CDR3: CASRPSGRSLEETQYF. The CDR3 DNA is TGTGCCAGTAGGCCTAGCGGGAGAAGCTTGGAGGAGACCCAGTACTTC.

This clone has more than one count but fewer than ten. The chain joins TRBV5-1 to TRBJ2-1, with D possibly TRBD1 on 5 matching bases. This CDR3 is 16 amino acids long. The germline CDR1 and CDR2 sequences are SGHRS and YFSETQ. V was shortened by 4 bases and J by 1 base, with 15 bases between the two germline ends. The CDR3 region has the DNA TGCGCCAGCAGCGTATTAGGAAGGGGATCCTACAATGAGCAGTTCTTC. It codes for CASSVLGRGSYNEQFF.

The CDR3 DNA follows: TGTGCCAGCTCACCCCTAGGAGAGGCGGGTCAGCCCCAGCATTTT. Translated, it gives CASSPLGEAGQPQHF. V is TRBV18 and J is TRBJ1-5; D gene uncertain. The CDR3 length is 15 residues. The germline gives CDR1 KGHSH, CDR2 LQKENI. The V gene lost 3 bases and the J gene lost 6 bases, with 15 bases spanning the gap.

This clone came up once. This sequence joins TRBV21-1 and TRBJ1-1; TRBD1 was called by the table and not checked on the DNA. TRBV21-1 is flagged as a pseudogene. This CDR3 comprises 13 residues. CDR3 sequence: CASSTGGRAEAFF. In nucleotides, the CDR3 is TGTGCCAGCAGTACAGGGGGAAGAGCTGAAGCTTTCTTT.

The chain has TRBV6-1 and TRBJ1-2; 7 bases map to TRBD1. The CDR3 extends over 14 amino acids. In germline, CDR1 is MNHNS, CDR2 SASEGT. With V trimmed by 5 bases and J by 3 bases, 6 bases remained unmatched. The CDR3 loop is CASSPAGTDYGYTF. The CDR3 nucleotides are TGTGCCAGCAGTCCGGCCGGGACAGACTATGGCTACACCTTC.

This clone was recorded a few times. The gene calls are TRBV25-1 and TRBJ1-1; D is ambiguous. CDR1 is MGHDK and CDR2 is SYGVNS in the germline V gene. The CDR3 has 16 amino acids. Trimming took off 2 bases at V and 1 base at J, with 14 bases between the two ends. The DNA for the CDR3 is TGTGCCAGCAGTGAACAGAGATCGCCAGGGAACACTGAAGCTTTCTTT. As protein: CASSEQRSPGNTEAFF.

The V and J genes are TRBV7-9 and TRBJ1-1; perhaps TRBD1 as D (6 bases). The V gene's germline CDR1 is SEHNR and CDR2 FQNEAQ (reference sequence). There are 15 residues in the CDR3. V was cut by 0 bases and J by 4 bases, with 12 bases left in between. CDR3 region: CASSLAQGHRTEAFF. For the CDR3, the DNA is TGTGCCAGCAGCTTAGCCCAGGGGCATCGCACTGAAGCTTTCTTT.

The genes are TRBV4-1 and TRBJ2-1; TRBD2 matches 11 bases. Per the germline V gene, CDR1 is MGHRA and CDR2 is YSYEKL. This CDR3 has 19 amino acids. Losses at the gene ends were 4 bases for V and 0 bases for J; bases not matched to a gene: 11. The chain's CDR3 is CASSPGLAGATSSYNEQFF. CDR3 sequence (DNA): TGCGCCAGCAGCCCCGGACTAGCGGGCGCTACGAGCTCCTACAATGAGCAGTTCTTC.

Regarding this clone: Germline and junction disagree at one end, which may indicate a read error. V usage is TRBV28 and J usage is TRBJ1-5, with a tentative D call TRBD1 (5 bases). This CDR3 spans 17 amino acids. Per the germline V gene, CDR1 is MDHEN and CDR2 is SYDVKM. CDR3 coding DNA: TGTGCCGGCAGTTTGTTTCGGCAGGGTTTGGGATATCAGCCCCAGCATTTT. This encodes CAGSLFRQGLGYQPQHF.

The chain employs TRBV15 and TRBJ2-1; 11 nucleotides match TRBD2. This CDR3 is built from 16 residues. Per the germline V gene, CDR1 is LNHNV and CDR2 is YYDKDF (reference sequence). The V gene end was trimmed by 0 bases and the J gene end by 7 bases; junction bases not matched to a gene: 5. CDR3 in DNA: TGTGCCACCAGCAGAGAAGTAGCGGGAGGGGGGAATGAGCAGTTCTTC. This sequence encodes CATSREVAGGGNEQFF.

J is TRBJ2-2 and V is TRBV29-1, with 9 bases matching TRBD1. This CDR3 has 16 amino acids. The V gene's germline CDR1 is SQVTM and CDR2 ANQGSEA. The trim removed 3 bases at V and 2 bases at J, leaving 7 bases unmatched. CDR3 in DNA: TGCAGCGTTGAGGTCCCGGGACAGGGTAACACCGGGGAGCTGTTTTTT. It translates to CSVEVPGQGNTGELFF.

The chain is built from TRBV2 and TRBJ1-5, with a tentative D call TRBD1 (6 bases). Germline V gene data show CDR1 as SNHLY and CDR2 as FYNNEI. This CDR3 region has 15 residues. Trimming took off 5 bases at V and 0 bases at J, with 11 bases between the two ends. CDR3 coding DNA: TGTGCCAGCAGTCTTGGACAGTATAGCAATCAGCCCCAGCATTTT. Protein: CASSLGQYSNQPQHF.

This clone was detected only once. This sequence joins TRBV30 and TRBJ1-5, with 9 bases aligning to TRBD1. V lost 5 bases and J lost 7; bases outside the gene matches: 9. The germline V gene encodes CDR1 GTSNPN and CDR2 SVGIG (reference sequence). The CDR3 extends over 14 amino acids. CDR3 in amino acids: CAWAQGATRQPQHF. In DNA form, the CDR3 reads TGTGCCTGGGCACAGGGGGCAACGAGGCAGCCCCAGCATTTT. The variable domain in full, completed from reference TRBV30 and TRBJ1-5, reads SQTIHQWPATLVQPVGSPLSLECTVEGTSNPNLYWYRQAAGRGLQLLFYSVGIGQISSEVPQNLSASRPQDRQFILSSKKLLLSDSGFYLCAWAQGATRQPQHFGDGTRLSIL.

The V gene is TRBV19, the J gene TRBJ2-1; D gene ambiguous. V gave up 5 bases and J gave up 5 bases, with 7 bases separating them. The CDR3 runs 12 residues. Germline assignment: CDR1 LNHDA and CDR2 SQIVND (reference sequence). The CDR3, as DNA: TGTGCCAGTAGTTTCGTCGACAATGAGCAGTTCTTC. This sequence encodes CASSFVDNEQFF.

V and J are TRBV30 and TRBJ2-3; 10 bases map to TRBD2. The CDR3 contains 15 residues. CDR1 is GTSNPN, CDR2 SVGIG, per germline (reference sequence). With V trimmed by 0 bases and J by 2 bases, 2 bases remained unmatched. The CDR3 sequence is CAWSVTSGITDTQYF. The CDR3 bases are TGTGCCTGGAGTGTTACTAGCGGGATCACAGATACGCAGTATTTT.

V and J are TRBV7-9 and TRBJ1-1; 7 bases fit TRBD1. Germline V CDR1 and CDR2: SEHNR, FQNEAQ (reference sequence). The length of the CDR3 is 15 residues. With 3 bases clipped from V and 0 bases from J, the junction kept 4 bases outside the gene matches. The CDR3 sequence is CASSLDRTLNTEAFF. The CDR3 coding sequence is TGTGCCAGCAGCTTGGACAGGACCCTGAACACTGAAGCTTTCTTT.

CDR3 in amino acids: CAWSKGGGTDTQYF. CDR3 nucleotides: TGTGCCTGGAGTAAAGGAGGGGGCACAGATACGCAGTATTTT. V gene TRBV30 combines with J gene TRBJ2-3; possible D gene TRBD2, 6 bases. The CDR3 has 14 residues. Germline CDR1 reads GTSNPN; CDR2 reads SVGIG (reference sequence). V lost 2 bases to trimming and J lost 1 base, with 10 bases between them.

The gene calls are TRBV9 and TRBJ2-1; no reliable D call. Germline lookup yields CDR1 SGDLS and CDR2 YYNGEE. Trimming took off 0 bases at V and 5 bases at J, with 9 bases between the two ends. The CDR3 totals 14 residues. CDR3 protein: CASSVEGGNNEQFF. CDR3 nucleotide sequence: TGTGCCAGCAGCGTAGAAGGCGGTAACAATGAGCAGTTCTTC.

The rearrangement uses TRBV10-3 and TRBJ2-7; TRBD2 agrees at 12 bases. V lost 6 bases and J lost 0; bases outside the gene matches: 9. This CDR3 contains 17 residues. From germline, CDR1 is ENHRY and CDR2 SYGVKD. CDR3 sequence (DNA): TGTGCCATCAGCCCGACTAGCGGGAGACCCGACTCCTACGAGCAGTACTTC. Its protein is CAISPTSGRPDSYEQYF.

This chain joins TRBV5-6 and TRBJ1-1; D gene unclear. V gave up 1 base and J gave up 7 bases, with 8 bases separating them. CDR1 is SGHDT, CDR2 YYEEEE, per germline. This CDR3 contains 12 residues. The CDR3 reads CASSLSVGEAFF. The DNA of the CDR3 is TGTGCCAGCAGCTTGTCGGTTGGTGAAGCTTTCTTT. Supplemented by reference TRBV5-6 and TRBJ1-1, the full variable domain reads DAGVTQSPTHLIKTRGQQVTLRCSPKSGHDTVSWYQQALGQGPQFIFQYYEEEERQRGNFPDRFSGHQFPNYSSELNVNALLLGDSALYLCASSLSVGEAFFGQGTRLTVV.

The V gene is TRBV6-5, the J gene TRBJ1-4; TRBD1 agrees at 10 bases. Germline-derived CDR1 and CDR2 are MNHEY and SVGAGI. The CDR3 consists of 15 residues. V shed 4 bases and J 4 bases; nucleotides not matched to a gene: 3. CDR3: CASSFRDRGNEKLFF. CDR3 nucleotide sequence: TGTGCCAGCAGTTTTCGGGACAGGGGTAATGAAAAACTGTTTTTT.

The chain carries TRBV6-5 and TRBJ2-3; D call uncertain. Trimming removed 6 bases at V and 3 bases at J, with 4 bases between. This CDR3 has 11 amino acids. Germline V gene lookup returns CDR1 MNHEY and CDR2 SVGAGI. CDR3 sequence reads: CASSTTDTQYF. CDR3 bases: TGTGCCAGCAGCACTACAGATACGCAGTATTTT.

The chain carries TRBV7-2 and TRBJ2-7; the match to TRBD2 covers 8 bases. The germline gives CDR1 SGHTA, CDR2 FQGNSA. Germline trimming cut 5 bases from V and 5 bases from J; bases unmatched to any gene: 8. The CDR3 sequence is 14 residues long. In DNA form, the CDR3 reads TGTGCCAGCAGCACGGACCGGGGGGGAAACGAGCAGTACTTC. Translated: CASSTDRGGNEQYF.